This T cell receptor (beta chain) originates from a study of monozygotic twins with cystic fibrosis. TCRdb's table, derived via immunoSEQ multiplex PCR, lists solely in-frame clones and lacks some. The data show more than 30,000 clones, with around 96% seen just once and about 0.17% held by the top ten. Trimming cost V 4 bases and J 12 bases, with 24 bases left between them. The CDR3 is made up of 16 amino acids. CDR1 is MNHEY, CDR2 SVGAGI, per germline. The clonotype was recovered from a girl between 2 and 10 years old with cystic fibrosis. The sample was blood. The gene calls are TRBV6-5 and TRBJ1-4, with D tentatively TRBD1 (5 bases). The CDR3 region has the DNA TGTGCCAGCAGTTCAAACCAAAAAGGGACGCCCGGGGAACTGTTTTTT. As protein: CASSSNQKGTPGELFF.